These 29 T cell receptor beta chains were all obtained from the same sample, sequenced in a study of a mutant IDH1 vaccine in newly diagnosed glioma. Time point given: week 23, last vaccination. The content of each vaccine dose was 300 ug of mutant IDH1 20-mer peptide, and topical imiquimod accompanied it. These TCRs' antigens remain unknown. Clones were read by immunoSEQ multiplex PCR, and TCRdb kept only the in-frame ones, dropping some. The sample has about 64,000 clones; 70% to 90% are singletons. Sample: PBMCs, taken from a glioma patient whose treatment included an IDH1 peptide vaccine. Source of these receptors: a man in his thirties or forties with glioma.

V and J are TRBV7-9 and TRBJ2-1, with 7 bases identical to TRBD2. This CDR3 contains 17 residues. The germline V gene encodes CDR1 SEHNR and CDR2 FQNEAQ (reference sequence). After removal of 2 bases from V and 9 bases from J, the junction contained 16 bases not matched to a gene. The CDR3 sequence is CASSLKSSDGGRGEQFF. The CDR3 DNA is TGTGCCAGCAGCTTAAAGTCCAGTGACGGAGGGAGGGGTGAGCAGTTCTTC.

This rearrangement joins TRBV10-3 to TRBJ1-1, with TRBD1 matching 9 bases. The V gene's germline CDR1 is ENHRY and CDR2 SYGVKD. The trim removed 5 bases at V and 2 bases at J, leaving 6 bases unmatched. The CDR3 contains 15 residues. Here the CDR3 DNA reads TGTGCCATCAGTCATACGGGACAGGGAAACACTGAAGCTTTCTTT. Its translation: CAISHTGQGNTEAFF.

The chain is built from TRBV7-9 and TRBJ2-1, with 7 positions matching TRBD1. With 4 bases clipped from V and 0 bases from J, the junction kept 3 bases outside the gene matches. The CDR3 is 15 residues long. CDR1 is SEHNR and CDR2 is FQNEAQ in the germline V gene (reference sequence). In DNA, the CDR3 is TGTGCCAGCAGCTCCGGACAGGCCTCCTACAATGAGCAGTTCTTC. Its translation: CASSSGQASYNEQFF.

V is TRBV28 and J is TRBJ1-6, with TRBD1 matching 8 bases. V was pared by 6 bases and J by 7 bases, with 11 bases of the junction left unmatched. Germline assignment: CDR1 MDHEN and CDR2 SYDVKM. The length of the CDR3 is 16 residues. The CDR3 nucleotides are TGTGCCAGCAGCGATACCGGGACAGGAAAAAATTCACCCCTCCACTTT. Translating gives CASSDTGTGKNSPLHF.

This rearrangement joins TRBV19 to TRBJ1-2; possibly TRBD1 for D (5 bases). This CDR3 spans 17 amino acids. V lost 4 bases, J lost 8 bases, and 26 bases lay in between. Germline CDR1 LNHDA, CDR2 SQIVND (reference sequence). The CDR3 spells CASSKADSGARIRGYTF. The CDR3 DNA is TGTGCCAGTAGTAAGGCCGACAGCGGGGCACGGATTCGAGGCTACACCTTC.

The J gene is TRBJ1-2, the V gene TRBV18; D remains ambiguous. Between the trimmed V and J ends, which lost 3 bases and 2 bases, there was a span of 10 bases. The CDR3 totals 14 residues. Germline assignment: CDR1 KGHSH and CDR2 LQKENI. The CDR3 loop is CASSPIPQNYGYTF. CDR3 nucleotides: TGTGCCAGCTCACCCATCCCACAGAACTATGGCTACACCTTC.

This chain joins TRBV11-1 and TRBJ2-7; 7 bases are a match to TRBD1. V was clipped by 1 base and J by 3 bases; unmatched bases: 9. CDR1 is SGHAT and CDR2 is FQDESV in the germline V gene (reference sequence). The CDR3 contains 16 residues. The CDR3 sequence: CASSLGTGTELYEQYF. Written as DNA, the CDR3 is TGTGCCAGCAGCTTAGGAACCGGGACAGAACTCTACGAGCAGTACTTC.

V gene TRBV11-2 combines with J gene TRBJ2-7, with TRBD1 matching over 10 bases. The V segment lost 5 bases and the J segment 6 bases; nucleotides outside the gene matches: 7. CDR1 is SGHAT, CDR2 FQNNGV, per germline. The CDR3 covers 14 residues. The CDR3 loop is CASSTPGQGSEQYF. The CDR3 DNA reads TGTGCCAGCAGCACTCCGGGACAGGGGAGCGAGCAGTACTTC.

The V gene is TRBV10-3, the J gene TRBJ2-7, with 7 bases matching TRBD1. There are 16 residues in the CDR3. CDR1 ENHRY and CDR2 SYGVKD come from the germline V gene. The V gene end was trimmed by 0 bases and the J gene end by 2 bases; junction bases not matched to a gene: 7. The CDR3 DNA reads TGTGCCATCAGTGAGTCTTGGGGGACAGCCCCCTACGAGCAGTACTTC. Translation gives CAISESWGTAPYEQYF.

This chain connects TRBV2 to TRBJ1-2, with TRBD1 matching over 8 bases. J lost 2 bases, V lost 6 bases, and 2 bases had no gene match. CDR1 is SNHLY, CDR2 FYNNEI, per germline. The CDR3 sequence is 13 residues long. In nucleotides, the CDR3 is TGTGCCAGCAGAACAGGGGGAAACTATGGCTACACCTTC. Translated: CASRTGGNYGYTF.

There are a few counts of this clone. The chain has TRBV2 and TRBJ1-1; the D is unclear. Trimming cost V 5 bases and J 0 bases, with 13 bases left between them. Germline values: CDR1 SNHLY, CDR2 FYNNEI. The CDR3 has 15 amino acids. For the CDR3, the DNA is TGTGCCAGCAGTTCTGAAGGGCTGATGAACACTGAAGCTTTCTTT. Translation: CASSSEGLMNTEAFF.

This clone was seen just once. The chain recombines TRBV18 with TRBJ1-1; 7 positions agree with TRBD1. Germline CDR1 and CDR2: KGHSH and LQKENI. There are 16 residues in the CDR3. The V segment lost 0 bases and the J segment 5 bases; nucleotides outside the gene matches: 9. The chain's CDR3 is CASSPPLARGRTEAFF. In nucleotides, the CDR3 is TGTGCCAGCTCACCACCTCTCGCGAGGGGGCGGACTGAAGCTTTCTTT.

The chain links TRBV7-9 to TRBJ2-5; no firm D call. The length of the CDR3 is 14 residues. CDR1 is SEHNR and CDR2 is FQNEAQ in the germline V gene (reference sequence). V shed 7 bases and J shed 5 bases, with 17 bases lying between them. The CDR3 here is CASTIGPRRETQYF. CDR3 DNA: TGTGCCAGCACCATTGGCCCGCGTCGGGAGACCCAGTACTTC. Full variable domain (outside the CDR3, taken from reference TRBV7-9 and TRBJ2-5): DTGVSQNPRHKITKRGQNVTFRCDPISEHNRLYWYRQTLGQGPEFLTYFQNEAQLEKSRLLSDRFSAERPKGSFSTLEIQRTEQGDSAMYLCASTIGPRRETQYFGPGTRLLVL.

The genes are TRBV15 and TRBJ1-2; D might be TRBD1 (5 bases). The CDR3 loop spans 16 amino acids. Germline V gene sequence: CDR1 LNHNV, CDR2 YYDKDF (reference sequence). V shed 5 bases and J shed 4 bases, with 20 bases lying between them. The DNA for the CDR3 is TGTGCCACCAGCGGAGGGGTTCACTTAGATCTCTATGGCTACACCTTC. It codes for CATSGGVHLDLYGYTF.

V and J are TRBV9 and TRBJ2-2; TRBD1 aligns across 8 bases. In germline, CDR1 is SGDLS, CDR2 YYNGEE. V was pared by 5 bases and J by 2 bases, with 5 bases of the junction left unmatched. The CDR3 has 15 amino acids. The CDR3 here is CASRATGVNTGELFF. In DNA form, the CDR3 reads TGTGCCAGCAGGGCGACAGGGGTTAACACCGGGGAGCTGTTTTTT.

This chain connects TRBV18 to TRBJ2-7, with a tentative D call TRBD1 (5 bases). Germline assignment: CDR1 KGHSH and CDR2 LQKENI. The CDR3 contains 15 residues. V was shortened by 0 bases and J by 3 bases, with 12 bases between the two germline ends. This chain's CDR3 is CASSPPGTGHYEQYF. The CDR3 region has the DNA TGTGCCAGCTCACCACCGGGCACAGGTCACTACGAGCAGTACTTC. The variable domain in full, completed from reference TRBV18 and TRBJ2-7, reads NAGVMQNPRHLVRRRGQEARLRCSPMKGHSHVYWYRQLPEEGLKFMVYLQKENIIDESGMPKERFSAEFPKEGPSILRIQQVVRGDSAAYFCASSPPGTGHYEQYFGPGTRLTVT.

This chain uses TRBV14 with TRBJ2-3; 9 bases align to TRBD2. From germline, CDR1 is SGHDN and CDR2 FVKESK. This CDR3 spans 17 amino acids. Trimming cost V 3 bases and J 2 bases; bases outside gene matches: 9. The CDR3 sequence is CASSHPFIAGDTDTQYF. Here the CDR3 DNA reads TGTGCCAGCAGCCATCCCTTCATAGCGGGGGACACAGATACGCAGTATTTT.

The CDR3 loop is CASTGPRYGYTF. In DNA form, the CDR3 reads TGTGCCAGCACGGGACCGCGGTATGGCTACACCTTC. This chain uses TRBV6-6 with TRBJ1-2; weak D call: TRBD1 (5 bases). Trimming removed 7 bases from V and 5 bases from J, with 11 bases in between. This CDR3 region has 12 residues. CDR1 and CDR2 from the germline V gene are MNHNY and SVGAGI (reference sequence).

V is TRBV28 and J is TRBJ2-2; a possible D gene is TRBD2 (6 bases). This CDR3 spans 16 amino acids. V was pared by 2 bases and J by 6 bases, with 16 bases between. Germline-derived CDR1 and CDR2 are MDHEN and SYDVKM. The CDR3 loop is CASSLGGRLVAGELFF. The CDR3, as DNA: TGTGCCAGCAGTTTAGGAGGGCGGTTGGTAGCCGGGGAGCTGTTTTTT.

The gene calls are TRBV7-2 and TRBJ1-3, with D possibly TRBD1 on 5 matching bases. Trimming shortened V by 2 bases and J by 3 bases, and 5 bases separated the two germline ends. Looked up from germline, CDR1 is SGHTA and CDR2 is FQGNSA. The length of the CDR3 is 13 residues. The CDR3 DNA reads TGTGCCAGCAGCTTACAGGGTGGAAACACCATATATTTT. As protein: CASSLQGGNTIYF.

The rearrangement links TRBV6-1 to TRBJ1-1; D perhaps matches TRBD1 (5 bases). The CDR3 consists of 16 residues. V lost 2 bases, J lost 2 bases, and 15 bases lay in between. Germline lookup yields CDR1 MNHNS and CDR2 SASEGT. The CDR3 DNA reads TGTGCCAGCAGTGAAAATGGGGACGGGGTAAACACTGAAGCTTTCTTT. It translates to CASSENGDGVNTEAFF.

The genes are TRBV2 and TRBJ2-5, with 7 bases matching TRBD1. Germline V CDR1 and CDR2: SNHLY, FYNNEI. Trimming took 3 bases from V and 4 from J; bases not matched to a gene: 11. The CDR3 spans 16 residues. The CDR3 DNA follows: TGTGCCAGCAGTGAGGTGGGACAGAGAGGTCGAGAGACCCAGTACTTC. It codes for CASSEVGQRGRETQYF.

The V call is TRBV25-1, the J call TRBJ2-5; D remains unclear. Per the germline V gene, CDR1 is MGHDK and CDR2 is SYGVNS. The CDR3 runs 17 residues. V shed 0 bases and J shed 5 bases, with 19 bases lying between them. The CDR3 DNA follows: TGTGCCAGCAGTGAATATCTGAAGGGCGAGCGAGGCGAGACCCAGTACTTC. This translates into CASSEYLKGERGETQYF.

The chain employs TRBV20-1 and TRBJ1-2; no firm D call. Germline CDR1 is DFQATT and CDR2 is SNEGSKA (reference sequence). V dropped 1 base and J dropped 8 bases, with 8 bases sitting between them. CDR3 length: 11 residues. The CDR3 DNA reads as TGCAGTGCTAGAGTCGGCATGGGCTACACCTTC. Its protein product is CSARVGMGYTF.

The CDR3 loop is CASSVTLADTQYF. The CDR3 nucleotides are TGTGCCAGCAGCGTTACCCTAGCAGATACGCAGTATTTT. The rearrangement uses TRBV9 and TRBJ2-3; D call uncertain. Trimming left V 2 bases short and J 4 bases short, with 8 bases between. CDR3 size: 13 residues. The germline V gene encodes CDR1 SGDLS and CDR2 YYNGEE.

V and J are TRBV5-4 and TRBJ2-1, with 15 nucleotides matching TRBD2. The ends lost 7 bases at V and 5 bases at J; junction bases unmatched: 7. Germline CDR1 and CDR2: SGHNT and YYREEE (reference sequence). CDR3 length: 16 amino acids. The CDR3 DNA reads TGTGCCAGCTCCGGGACTAGCGGGGGGACACACAATGAGCAGTTCTTC. Protein product: CASSGTSGGTHNEQFF.

This clone was recorded only once. The CDR3 loop is CSVEGQGALYNEQFF. The CDR3 DNA follows: TGCAGCGTTGAAGGTCAGGGGGCTTTATACAATGAGCAGTTCTTC. The chain has TRBV29-1 and TRBJ2-1; 8 bases match TRBD1. The ends lost 1 base at V and 4 bases at J; junction bases unmatched: 6. The CDR3 has 15 residues. CDR1 and CDR2 from the germline V gene are SQVTM and ANQGSEA.

The V call is TRBV29-1, the J call TRBJ1-5, with D possibly matching TRBD1 (6 bases). This CDR3 region has 12 residues. The germline V and J ends were trimmed by 6 bases and 6 bases, with 12 bases remaining between them. Per the germline V gene, CDR1 is SQVTM and CDR2 is ANQGSEA. This chain's CDR3 is CSVAGVGQPQHF. The CDR3 DNA reads TGCAGCGTCGCAGGGGTGGGTCAGCCCCAGCATTTT.

This chain uses TRBV6-6 with TRBJ1-2; 10 nucleotides match TRBD1. J lost 5 bases, V lost 6 bases, and 9 bases had no gene match. Looked up from germline, CDR1 is MNHNY and CDR2 is SVGAGI (reference sequence). The CDR3 loop spans 15 amino acids. The CDR3 DNA is TGTGCCAGCAGACCCGGGACAGGGGTTACGTATGGCTACACCTTC. This gives the protein CASRPGTGVTYGYTF.